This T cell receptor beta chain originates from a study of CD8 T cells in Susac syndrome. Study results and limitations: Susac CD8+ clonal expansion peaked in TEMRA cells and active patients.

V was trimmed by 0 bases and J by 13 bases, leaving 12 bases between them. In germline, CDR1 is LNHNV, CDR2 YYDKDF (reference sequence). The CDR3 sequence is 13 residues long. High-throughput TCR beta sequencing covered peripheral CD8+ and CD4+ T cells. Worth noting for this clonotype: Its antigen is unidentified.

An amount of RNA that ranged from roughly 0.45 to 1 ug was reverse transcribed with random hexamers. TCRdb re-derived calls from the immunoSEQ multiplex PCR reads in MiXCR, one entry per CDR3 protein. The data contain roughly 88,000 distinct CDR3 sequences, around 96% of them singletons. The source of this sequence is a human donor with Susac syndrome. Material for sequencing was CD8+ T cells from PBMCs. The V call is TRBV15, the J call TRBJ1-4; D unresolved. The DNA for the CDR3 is TGTGCCACCAGCAGAGATCTGGTAGGGATACTGTTTTTT. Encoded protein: CATSRDLVGILFF.